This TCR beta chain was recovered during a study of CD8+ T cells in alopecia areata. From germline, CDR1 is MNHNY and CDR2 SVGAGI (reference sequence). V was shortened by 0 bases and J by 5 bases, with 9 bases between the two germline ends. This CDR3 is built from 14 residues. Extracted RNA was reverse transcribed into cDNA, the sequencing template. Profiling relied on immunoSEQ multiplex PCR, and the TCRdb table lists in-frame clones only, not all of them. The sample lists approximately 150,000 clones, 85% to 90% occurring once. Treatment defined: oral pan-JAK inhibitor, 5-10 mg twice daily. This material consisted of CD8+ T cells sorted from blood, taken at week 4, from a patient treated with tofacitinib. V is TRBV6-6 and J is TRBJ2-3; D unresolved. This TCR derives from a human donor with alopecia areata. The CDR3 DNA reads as TGTGCCAGCAGTTACTCGAACAGAGGAGATACGCAGTATTTT. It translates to CASSYSNRGDTQYF.